Only a few counts were recorded for the clone carrying this T cell receptor beta chain. Between the trimmed V and J ends, which lost 0 bases and 5 bases, there was a span of 8 bases. CDR1 is LGHNA, CDR2 YNFKEQ, per germline. The CDR3 is made up of 14 amino acids. In the study's own analysis: Estimation of nucleated cell counts relied on the amplification of reference gene primers. Only in-frame clones appear in the TCRdb table, and some are missing; sequencing was by immunoSEQ multiplex PCR. Clone size and V and J calls were adopted from that table, with D and trimming inferred from the DNA. The table records over 150,000 clones, around 90% of them present only once. This sample was taken from a study of blood T cell repertoires in COVID-19. For the study at large: From the United States, Italy and Spain came samples of acute and convalescent COVID-19. PBMCs, B-cell-depleted T cells, or T cells provided the cDNA or gDNA that made up the material.

The chain combines TRBV4-2 with TRBJ1-5; D is undetermined. The sample was peripheral blood. This receptor was taken from a woman in her sixties or seventies who had recovered from COVID-19. CDR3 sequence reads: CASSQDPNYQPQHF. The CDR3 region has the DNA TGTGCCAGCAGCCAAGATCCCAACTATCAGCCCCAGCATTTT.